This entry is about one T cell receptor (beta chain). Its antigen specificity is not known. No much larger clonotype is one base removed from it; base qualities were not supplied. From each donor, a single peripheral blood sample of about 116 mL on average was drawn into heparinised tubes. Naive, central memory, regulatory and stem cell-like memory CD4+ T cells were sorted on a BD FACSAria II using a panel including CD45RO, CCR7, CD25, CD127, CD95 and CD27. Purity was above 95% for every sorted population. Right away, PBMCs were isolated by Lymphoprep density gradient centrifugation and were stained directly, with no culture step. To minimize batch effects, samples were stained and sorted in pairs, one healthy donor with one patient per experiment. This sample was taken from a study of beta chain features in type 1 diabetes (dated by TCRdb to 2016 to 2019). Background for the entire study: Mean age, gender distribution, total cell number and subset yield were not different between patients and healthy donors. Across all samples, around 100 million sorted cells were examined, and cell number per subset correlated strongly with RNA yield. In the study, recently diagnosed type 1 diabetes patients and matched healthy donors were compared on the TCRB repertoires of their sorted circulating CD4+ T cell subsets. Regulatory and stem cell-like memory subsets were obtained from only 8 patients and roughly 8 healthy donors, while naive and central memory subsets were obtained from all 30 or so donors.

The entire amount of isolated RNA was reverse transcribed using the High Capacity cDNA Reverse Transcription Kit, so the sequenced TCRB transcripts were expressed ones. Naive, central memory and regulatory T cell samples underwent deep immunoSEQ sequencing, averaging around 4 million total reads per sample. Sorted cells were lysed in RLT buffer, and RNA was extracted using DNase-treated RNeasy Micro or Mini kits according to cell number. To prevent cross-contamination, each cell subset was processed individually, whereas patient and healthy donor samples were processed jointly. Using the immunoSEQ multiplex PCR, TCRB sequences were amplified from cDNA into 87-bp fragments spanning the CDR3 region. Amplicons were sequenced on the Illumina HiSeq platform. The original pipeline was this. PCR bias was corrected computationally using synthetic template baselines, and reads within Hamming distance 2 were collapsed, with unmergeable singletons discarded. By aligning reads against IMGT, V, D and J genes, CDR3 length, and insertions or deletions at six rearrangement sites were assigned. Within each subset, clonotype counts were normalized to sorted cell number, and only after that were true diversity and Gini coefficients computed with the tcR R package. Repertoire sharing was quantified using the overlap coefficient calculated on TCRB nucleotide sequences. TCRdb holds this immuneACCESS table with in-frame rearrangements only. Some clones are missing; in checked studies, unresolved V genes explain under half, and the rest has no known cause. V, J and clone size derive from that table, while D and trimming were established from the DNA sequence. Across this sample there are 130,000 or so clones, with about a tenth seen only once. The ten largest clones capture roughly 0.69% of the sample.

The junction carries 4 bases between V and J, which are trimmed by 1 base and 6 bases respectively. Reading from cysteine to phenylalanine, the CDR3 counts 11 amino acids. Kept here is only the CDR3 DNA, which spans 33 bases and is read in frame from base 1. The germline V gene provides CDR1 SGHTA and CDR2 FQGNSA. Overall study outcomes, separate from this receptor: The naive, central memory and regulatory TCRB repertoires appeared to resemble one another more closely among patients than among healthy donors. Because cDNA was sequenced instead of genomic DNA, activated cells with high expression could be over-represented, although the groups did not differ in activation or CD3 levels. At VDJ recombination sites, type 1 diabetes patients had fewer insertions and more deleted nucleotides, which implies abnormalities in thymic rearrangement. Shorter templates might be favored by PCR, yet because patient and control samples were amplified and corrected together, any such skew would affect both groups equally. In all four CD4+ subsets, TCRB CDR3 length was moderately but significantly shorter in type 1 diabetes patients. Because small numbers of individuals were included in the HLA sub-analyses, any influence of HLA type on TCRB rearrangement was left unresolved.

The sequence derives from a man between 18 and 29 years old in good health. The chain is assembled from TRBV7-2 and TRBJ2-7; the D gene identity is not certain. The sample was central memory CD4+ T cells from blood. The CDR3 region reads CASSLGREQYF. The base sequence is TGTGCCAGCAGCTTAGGTCGCGAGCAGTACTTC.